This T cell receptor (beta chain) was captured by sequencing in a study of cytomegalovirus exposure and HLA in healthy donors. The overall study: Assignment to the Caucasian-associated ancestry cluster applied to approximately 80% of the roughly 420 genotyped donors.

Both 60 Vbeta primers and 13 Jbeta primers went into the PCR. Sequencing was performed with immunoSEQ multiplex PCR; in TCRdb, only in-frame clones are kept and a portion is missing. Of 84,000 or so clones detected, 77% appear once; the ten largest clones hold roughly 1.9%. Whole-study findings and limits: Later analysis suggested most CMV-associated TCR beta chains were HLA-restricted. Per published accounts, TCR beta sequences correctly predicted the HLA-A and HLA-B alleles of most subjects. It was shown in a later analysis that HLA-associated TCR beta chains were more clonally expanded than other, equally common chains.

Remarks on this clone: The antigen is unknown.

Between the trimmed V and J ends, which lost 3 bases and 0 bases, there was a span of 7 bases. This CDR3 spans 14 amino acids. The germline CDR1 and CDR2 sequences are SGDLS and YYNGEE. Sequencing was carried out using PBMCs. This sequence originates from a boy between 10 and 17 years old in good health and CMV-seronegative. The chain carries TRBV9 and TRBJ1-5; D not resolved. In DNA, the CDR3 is TGTGCCAGCAGCGGAGGGTATAGCAATCAGCCCCAGCATTTT. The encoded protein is CASSGGYSNQPQHF.